This T cell receptor beta chain was retrieved from a study of blood T cell repertoires in COVID-19. Here immunoSEQ multiplex PCR was the method, and the copy in TCRdb shows in-frame clones only, minus some. The data hold approximately 90,000 clones, with roughly 70% observed a single time. CDR1 is SGHTA and CDR2 is FQGNSA in the germline V gene. There are 17 residues in the CDR3. V gave up 2 bases and J gave up 4 bases, with 19 bases separating them. This TCR was sampled from a woman aged 80 or over with acute or convalescent COVID-19. The J gene is TRBJ2-3, the V gene TRBV7-2; D is perhaps TRBD1 (5 bases). The sample taken for sequencing was peripheral blood. The CDR3 DNA sequence: TGTGCCAGCAGCTTACAGGGCGGACGGCCGCTTTCAGATACGCAGTATTTT. Translation: CASSLQGGRPLSDTQYF.